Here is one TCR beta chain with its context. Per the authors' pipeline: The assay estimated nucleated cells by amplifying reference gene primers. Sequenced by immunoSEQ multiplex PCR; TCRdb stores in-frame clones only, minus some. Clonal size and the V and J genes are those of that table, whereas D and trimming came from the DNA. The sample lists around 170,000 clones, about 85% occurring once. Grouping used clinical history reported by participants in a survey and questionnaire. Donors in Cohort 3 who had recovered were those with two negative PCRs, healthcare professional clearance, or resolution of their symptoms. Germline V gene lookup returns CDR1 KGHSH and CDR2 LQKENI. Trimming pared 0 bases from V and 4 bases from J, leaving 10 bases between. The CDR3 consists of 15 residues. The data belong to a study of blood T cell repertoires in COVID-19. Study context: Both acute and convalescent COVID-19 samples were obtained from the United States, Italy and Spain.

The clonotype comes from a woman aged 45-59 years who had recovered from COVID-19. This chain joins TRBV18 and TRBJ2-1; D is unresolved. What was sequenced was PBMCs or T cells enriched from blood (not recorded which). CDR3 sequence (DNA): TGTGCCAGCTCACCACCAGCTACTATGTACAATGAGCAGTTCTTC. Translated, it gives CASSPPATMYNEQFF.